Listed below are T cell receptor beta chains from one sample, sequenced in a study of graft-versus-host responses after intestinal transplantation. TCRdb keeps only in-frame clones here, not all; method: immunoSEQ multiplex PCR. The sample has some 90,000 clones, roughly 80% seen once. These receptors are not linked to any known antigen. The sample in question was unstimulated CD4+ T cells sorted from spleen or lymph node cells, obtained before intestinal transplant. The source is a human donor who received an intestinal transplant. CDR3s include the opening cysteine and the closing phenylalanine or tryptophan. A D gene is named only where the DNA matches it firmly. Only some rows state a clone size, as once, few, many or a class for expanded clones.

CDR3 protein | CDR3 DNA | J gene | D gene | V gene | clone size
CASSWTLAGGRYQETQYF | TGTGCCAGCAGCTGGACGCTAGCGGGGGGGAGGTACCAAGAGACCCAGTACTTC | TRBJ2-5 | TRBD2 | TRBV5-4 | once
CATSRDLDRDNQPQHF | TGTGCCACCAGCAGAGATCTGGACAGGGATAATCAGCCCCAGCATTTT | TRBJ1-5 | TRBD1 | TRBV15 | .
CASSITGTGDFTDTQYF | TGTGCCAGTAGTATAACCGGGACAGGGGATTTCACAGATACGCAGTATTTT | TRBJ2-3 | TRBD1 | TRBV19 | .
CASSIADRILNQPQHF | TGTGCCAGTAGTATAGCGGACAGAATTCTTAATCAGCCCCAGCATTTT | TRBJ1-5 | . | TRBV19 | .
CASSSQASGNTEAFF | TGTGCCAGCAGTTCCCAAGCCTCAGGGAACACTGAAGCTTTCTTT | TRBJ1-1 | . | TRBV28 | .
CASSWGTGLNYGYTF | TGTGCCAGTAGTTGGGGGACAGGCCTTAACTATGGCTACACCTTC | TRBJ1-2 | TRBD1 | TRBV19 | .
CASNPPAGKHTEAFF | TGCGCCAGCAACCCGCCGGCAGGGAAGCACACTGAAGCTTTCTTT | TRBJ1-1 | . | TRBV5-1 | .
CASSLGAGGPRETQYF | TGCGCCAGCAGCTTGGGGGCGGGAGGGCCGCGGGAGACCCAGTACTTC | TRBJ2-5 | TRBD2 | TRBV5-1 | .
CASSGTSGRAYEQYF | TGTGCCAGCAGCGGAACTAGCGGGAGGGCCTACGAGCAGTACTTC | TRBJ2-7 | TRBD2 | TRBV11-2 | once
CASSLGSGGITGELFF | TGTGCCAGCAGCTTGGGCAGCGGGGGGATCACCGGGGAGCTGTTTTTT | TRBJ2-2 | TRBD2 | TRBV5-4 | .
CAISALAGVPEQYF | TGTGCCATCAGTGCACTAGCGGGAGTACCCGAGCAGTACTTC | TRBJ2-7 | TRBD2 | TRBV10-3 | .
CASSTGGAFYNEQFF | TGTGCCAGCTCCACGGGGGGGGCTTTCTACAATGAGCAGTTCTTC | TRBJ2-1 | TRBD2 | TRBV7-2 | .
CASSQGLAAYEQYF | TGTGCCAGCAGTCAAGGACTAGCGGCCTACGAGCAGTACTTC | TRBJ2-7 | TRBD2 | TRBV2 | .
CASSSRDRGNTIYF | TGTGCCAGCAGTTCCCGGGACAGGGGAAACACCATATATTTT | TRBJ1-3 | TRBD1 | TRBV6-6 | once
CASSLEWLAEEQYF | TGTGCCAGCAGCTTGGAATGGCTAGCGGAGGAGCAGTACTTC | TRBJ2-7 | TRBD2 | TRBV5-6 | .
CASSSDRGSYNSPLHF | TGTGCCAGCAGTTCCGACAGGGGATCTTATAATTCACCCCTCCACTTT | TRBJ1-6 | TRBD1 | TRBV6-5 | .
CASSPLAGVESYNEQFF | TGTGCCAGCTCACCGCTAGCGGGAGTCGAGTCGTACAATGAGCAGTTCTTC | TRBJ2-1 | TRBD2 | TRBV18 | .
CASSLGSGQGGYEQYF | TGTGCCAGCAGCTTAGGTTCGGGACAGGGGGGCTACGAGCAGTACTTC | TRBJ2-7 | TRBD1 | TRBV13 | .
CASSYGDRRNTEAFF | TGTGCCAGCAGTTACGGGGACAGGAGGAACACTGAAGCTTTCTTT | TRBJ1-1 | TRBD1 | TRBV6-5 | .
CASSVVLYSGTYNEQFF | TGTGCCAGCAGCGTAGTACTTTACAGCGGCACCTACAATGAGCAGTTCTTC | TRBJ2-1 | . | TRBV9 | .
CASSLDSGGFYGYTF | TGCGCCAGCAGCTTGGATTCAGGGGGCTTCTATGGCTACACCTTC | TRBJ1-2 | TRBD1 | TRBV5-1 | .
CASSVWDSSNSPLHF | TGCGCCAGCAGCGTATGGGACAGCTCTAATTCACCCCTCCACTTT | TRBJ1-6 | TRBD1 | TRBV5-1 | few
CASSFLGGASAEAFF | TGCGCCAGCAGCTTCTTAGGTGGGGCTTCGGCTGAAGCTTTCTTT | TRBJ1-1 | . | TRBV5-1 | .
CASLLGGGQPQHF | TGTGCCAGCCTCCTCGGGGGTGGGCAGCCCCAGCATTTT | TRBJ1-5 | . | TRBV2 | .
CASSLDAGATQETQYF | TGTGCCAGCAGCTTAGATGCGGGAGCGACCCAAGAGACCCAGTACTTC | TRBJ2-5 | TRBD2 | TRBV11-2 | .
CASSLAGTDPGELFF | TGTGCCAGCAGCTTGGCCGGGACAGATCCCGGGGAGCTGTTTTTT | TRBJ2-2 | TRBD1 | TRBV7-6 | .
CASSVTGANVLTF | TGTGCCAGTAGTGTTACTGGGGCCAACGTCCTGACTTTC | TRBJ2-6 | . | TRBV19 | .
CASSLVSGQGEKLFF | TGTGCCAGCAGCTTAGTTTCCGGGCAGGGTGAAAAACTGTTTTTT | TRBJ1-4 | . | TRBV11-2 | .
CASSPRAGGNEQYF | TGTGCCAGCTCACCCCGGGCAGGGGGCAACGAGCAGTACTTC | TRBJ2-7 | TRBD1 | TRBV18 | .
CASGTLNYGYTF | TGTGCCAGCGGGACTCTCAACTATGGCTACACCTTC | TRBJ1-2 | . | TRBV28 | .
CASSQDRIQGYTF | TGTGCCAGCAGCCAAGATCGAATCCAGGGCTACACCTTC | TRBJ1-2 | . | TRBV4-2 | .
CASRAGQGGYGYTF | TGTGCCAGCAGGGCCGGACAGGGAGGCTATGGCTACACCTTC | TRBJ1-2 | TRBD1 | TRBV28 | few
CASSMTGAADTQYF | TGTGCCAGCAGTATGACAGGGGCCGCAGATACGCAGTATTTT | TRBJ2-3 | TRBD1 | TRBV11-1 | .
CASSYDRVGNSPLHF | TGTGCCAGCAGTTACGACAGGGTCGGAAATTCACCCCTCCACTTT | TRBJ1-6 | TRBD1 | TRBV6-4 | .
CASSFYYEQFF | TGTGCCAGCAGCTTTTACTATGAGCAGTTCTTC | TRBJ2-1 | . | TRBV7-2 | .
CASSLGYYGYTF | TGTGCCAGCAGTTTGGGCTATTATGGCTACACCTTC | TRBJ1-2 | . | TRBV28 | .
CASTSGTVYGYTF | TGTGCCAGCACCTCGGGGACAGTCTATGGCTACACCTTC | TRBJ1-2 | TRBD1 | TRBV28 | .
CASRRDSPYEQYF | TGTGCCAGCAGGAGGGACAGCCCCTACGAGCAGTACTTC | TRBJ2-7 | TRBD1 | TRBV28 | .
CASGGAGRGSPLHF | TGTGCCAGCGGAGGGGCCGGGAGAGGGTCACCCCTCCACTTT | TRBJ1-6 | . | TRBV10-3 | once
CASSRADTEQFF | TGTGCCAGCAGCCGAGCTGACACCGAGCAGTTCTTC | TRBJ2-1 | . | TRBV6-5 | .
CASTTWGDPRATFNEQFF | TGTGCCAGCACCACATGGGGGGATCCGAGAGCAACCTTCAATGAGCAGTTCTTC | TRBJ2-1 | . | TRBV7-3 | .
CASSPQTGFDTEAFF | TGTGCCAGCAGCCCTCAGACAGGGTTTGACACTGAAGCTTTCTTT | TRBJ1-1 | TRBD1 | TRBV7-8 | .
CASSLAGGVSGNTIYF | TGCGCCAGCAGCTTGGCCGGGGGGGTCTCTGGAAACACCATATATTTT | TRBJ1-3 | . | TRBV5-1 | .
CASSLSENIQYF | TGTGCCAGCAGCTTGTCAGAAAACATTCAGTACTTC | TRBJ2-4 | . | TRBV5-5 | once
CASSLDRERKAFF | TGCGCCAGCAGCTTGGACAGGGAAAGAAAAGCTTTCTTT | TRBJ1-1 | . | TRBV5-1 | once
CASRPPEGSGPYYEQYF | TGCGCCAGCAGACCCCCCGAGGGTAGCGGACCCTACTACGAGCAGTACTTC | TRBJ2-7 | . | TRBV10-1 | few
CASNPGPGRSGANVLTF | TGTGCCAGCAATCCGGGCCCCGGGAGGTCTGGGGCCAACGTCCTGACTTTC | TRBJ2-6 | TRBD2 | TRBV5-4 | once
CASSLGGGGRNEQFF | TGCGCCAGCAGCTTGGGTGGAGGTGGGCGCAATGAGCAGTTCTTC | TRBJ2-1 | . | TRBV5-1 | few
CSAFRSGQFF | TGCAGTGCTTTCCGGTCAGGGCAGTTCTTC | TRBJ2-1 | . | TRBV20-1 | .
CASRIGGSGSQETQYF | TGCGCCAGCAGAATAGGGGGATCGGGGTCCCAAGAGACCCAGTACTTC | TRBJ2-5 | . | TRBV5-1 | .
CASSLLTRDYEQYF | TGTGCCAGCAGTTTATTGACGAGGGACTACGAGCAGTACTTC | TRBJ2-7 | . | TRBV28 | .
CASSERNYGYTF | TGTGCCAGCAGTGAGAGAAACTATGGCTACACCTTC | TRBJ1-2 | . | TRBV2 | .
CASSLGGQETQYF | TGTGCCAGCAGCTTGGGGGGCCAAGAGACCCAGTACTTC | TRBJ2-5 | . | TRBV7-3 | few
CASSEGVSTGELFF | TGTGCCAGCAGTGAAGGCGTAAGCACCGGGGAGCTGTTTTTT | TRBJ2-2 | . | TRBV6-1 | once
CASNARQGGSPLHF | TGTGCCAGCAATGCGCGACAGGGAGGATCACCCCTCCACTTT | TRBJ1-6 | TRBD1 | TRBV2 | .
CASSPGRGDSYEQYF | TGTGCCAGCTCACCAGGGCGGGGGGACTCCTACGAGCAGTACTTC | TRBJ2-7 | TRBD2 | TRBV18 | .